These 22 T cell receptor beta chains share one sample of origin, sequenced in a study of blood T cell repertoires in COVID-19 (dated by TCRdb to 2018 to 2021). Library generation was performed with the immunoSEQ multiplex PCR assay. TCRdb mirrors the immuneACCESS table, restricted to in-frame sequences. Some clones are absent from its copies; in checked studies, under half trace to an unresolved V gene, and the reason for the others is unknown. This sample has tens of thousands of clones in its table, and 78% of those were observed once. In total, the top ten clones hold over 4% of the sample. Sequences were obtained from peripheral blood. Receptor source: a human donor in a cohort sampled during active COVID-19.

The chain uses TRBV9 and TRBJ2-7; D not certain. V was shortened by 0 bases and J by 3 bases, with 7 bases between the two germline ends. CDR3 length: 13 amino acids. Per the germline V gene, CDR1 is SGDLS and CDR2 is YYNGEE. The CDR3 coding sequence is TGTGCCAGCAGCGTAGCCGAGTTCTACGAGCAGTACTTC. Encoded protein: CASSVAEFYEQYF.

This clone has a single count. The chain combines TRBV7-8 with TRBJ2-5; 7 bases align to TRBD2. The J segment lost 4 bases and the V segment lost 5 bases, leaving 7 bases of the junction unmatched. CDR3 length: 14 amino acids. Germline V CDR1 and CDR2: SGHVS, FQNEAQ. The CDR3 DNA reads TGTGCCAGCAGCGCGTTGGGAGGGCGAGAGACCCAGTACTTC. Encoded protein: CASSALGGRETQYF.

The chain recombines TRBV7-9 with TRBJ2-7, with 9 bases aligning to TRBD2. The CDR3 contains 14 residues. The germline gives CDR1 SEHNR, CDR2 FQNEAQ (reference sequence). V lost 5 bases to trimming and J lost 6 bases; unmatched junction nucleotides: 8. The CDR3 sequence is CASSPDGLAPEQYF. CDR3 sequence (DNA): TGTGCCAGCAGCCCGGACGGACTAGCGCCCGAGCAGTACTTC.

The chain couples TRBV9 to TRBJ1-2; D is perhaps TRBD1 (5 bases). CDR1 is SGDLS, CDR2 YYNGEE, per germline. V shed 0 bases and J shed 4 bases, with 10 bases lying between them. This CDR3 is 14 amino acids long. This chain's CDR3 is CASSVEGRGYGYTF. For the CDR3, the DNA is TGTGCCAGCAGCGTAGAGGGGCGGGGCTATGGCTACACCTTC.

This clone counts as medium-sized. The rearrangement links TRBV29-1 to TRBJ2-1, with TRBD2 identical over 13 bases. The CDR3 sequence is 16 residues long. Germline V gives CDR1 SQVTM, CDR2 ANQGSEA. Losses at the gene ends were 6 bases for V and 0 bases for J; bases not matched to a gene: 5. CDR3 DNA: TGCAGCGTGGAGGGACTAGCGGGGTCCTCCTACAATGAGCAGTTCTTC. Residues: CSVEGLAGSSYNEQFF.

This clone has just one count. This chain joins TRBV4-3 and TRBJ1-1; D is unresolved. The CDR3 has 15 residues. Germline V gene lookup returns CDR1 LGHNA and CDR2 YSLEER. V was shortened by 0 bases and J by 2 bases, with 10 bases between the two germline ends. The CDR3: CASSQERSFNTEAFF. In nucleotides, the CDR3 is TGCGCCAGCAGCCAAGAGAGGAGTTTTAACACTGAAGCTTTCTTT.

The gene calls are TRBV27 and TRBJ2-7, with 7 bases lining up with TRBD2. The ends lost 5 bases at V and 0 bases at J; junction bases unmatched: 7. The germline CDR1 and CDR2 sequences are MNHEY and SMNVEV (reference sequence). This CDR3 is 15 amino acids long. The CDR3 here is CASSLVSGRSYEQYF. CDR3 coding DNA: TGTGCCAGCAGTCTAGTTAGCGGGCGCTCCTACGAGCAGTACTTC.

This sequence joins TRBV19 and TRBJ2-3; perhaps TRBD1 as D (5 bases). Germline loops: CDR1 LNHDA, CDR2 SQIVND (reference sequence). The CDR3 has 16 amino acids. Between the trimmed V and J ends, which lost 5 bases and 0 bases, there was a span of 15 bases. The CDR3 DNA reads TGTGCCAGTAGTCCACGACAGCATACTAGCACAGATACGCAGTATTTT. Its protein is CASSPRQHTSTDTQYF.

J is TRBJ1-3 and V is TRBV7-2; 10 nucleotides align to TRBD1. Germline V lookup: CDR1 SGHTA, CDR2 FQGNSA. Trimming at V came to 5 bases and at J to 3 bases, leaving 13 bases not matched to a gene. The CDR3 length is 18 residues. The CDR3 DNA reads TGTGCCAGCAGCCTACCTAACCGGGACAGGGGATTTGGAAACACCATATATTTT. Its protein product is CASSLPNRDRGFGNTIYF.

The rearrangement links TRBV6-5 to TRBJ1-2; 7 nucleotides match TRBD1. CDR1 and CDR2 (germline): MNHEY, SVGAGI. J lost 4 bases, V lost 6 bases, and 11 bases had no gene match. This CDR3 has 15 amino acids. The CDR3 sequence: CASRDRTGPFYGYTF. In nucleotides, the CDR3 is TGTGCCAGCAGGGACAGGACGGGCCCTTTCTATGGCTACACCTTC.

V gene TRBV11-2 combines with J gene TRBJ2-7; D call uncertain. The germline V gene has CDR1 SGHAT and CDR2 FQNNGV. Trimming cost V 6 bases and J 2 bases, with 11 bases left between them. The CDR3 runs to 13 residues. The CDR3: CASRYPLTYEQYF. The DNA of the CDR3 is TGTGCCAGCAGATACCCACTAACCTACGAGCAGTACTTC.

The chain couples TRBV7-9 to TRBJ1-4; D is undetermined. The ends were cut back, 4 bases at V and 0 bases at J, with 6 bases in the middle. Germline V gene lookup returns CDR1 SEHNR and CDR2 FQNEAQ (reference sequence). The CDR3 has 14 residues. CDR3 nucleotides: TGTGCCAGCAGCTCGGGAGCAACTAATGAAAAACTGTTTTTT. This sequence encodes CASSSGATNEKLFF.

This chain connects TRBV2 to TRBJ1-2; no clear D gene. CDR3 length: 18 residues. The germline V gene encodes CDR1 SNHLY and CDR2 FYNNEI. Trimming pared 7 bases from V and 6 bases from J, leaving 30 bases between. Here the CDR3 reads CASNSRLTDDLPRHGYTF. The CDR3 DNA is TGTGCCAGCAATTCGAGACTTACTGACGACCTACCGAGGCATGGCTACACCTTC.

This clone occurred a few times. V and J are TRBV13 and TRBJ2-7; 13 nucleotides match TRBD2. The CDR3 contains 15 residues. The V segment lost 4 bases and the J segment 4 bases; nucleotides outside the gene matches: 4. Germline loops: CDR1 PRHDT, CDR2 FYEKMQ (reference sequence). Here the CDR3 DNA reads TGTGCCAGCAGCTCAACTAGCGGGAGGGGTTACGAGCAGTACTTC. Encoded protein: CASSSTSGRGYEQYF.

The chain couples TRBV30 to TRBJ1-1, with D hard to call. The CDR3 runs 17 residues. V dropped 0 bases and J dropped 3 bases, with 20 bases sitting between them. Germline CDR1 is GTSNPN and CDR2 is SVGIG (reference sequence). The CDR3 here is CAWSVLWGGIEDTEAFF. The CDR3 DNA sequence: TGTGCCTGGAGTGTACTCTGGGGAGGAATTGAGGACACTGAAGCTTTCTTT.

This clone was seen a single time. V is TRBV10-3 and J is TRBJ2-7; no firm D call. The germline V gene has CDR1 ENHRY and CDR2 SYGVKD. This CDR3 is built from 13 residues. Trimming removed 0 bases from V and 5 bases from J, with 8 bases in between. The CDR3 protein is CAISESVRHEQYF. In nucleotides, the CDR3 is TGTGCCATCAGTGAGTCGGTGAGGCACGAGCAGTACTTC.

V is TRBV6-1 and J is TRBJ2-7; TRBD2 aligns across 14 bases. In germline, CDR1 is MNHNS, CDR2 SASEGT. The CDR3 has 16 amino acids. Losses at the gene ends were 2 bases for V and 2 bases for J; bases not matched to a gene: 2. The CDR3 DNA follows: TGTGCCAGCAGTGAATTGACTAGCGGGAGGGCCTACGAGCAGTACTTC. Amino acid sequence: CASSELTSGRAYEQYF.

The V and J genes are TRBV28 and TRBJ1-2; no definite D call. The CDR3 runs to 11 residues. The ends were cut back, 3 bases at V and 8 bases at J, with 7 bases in the middle. Per the germline V gene, CDR1 is MDHEN and CDR2 is SYDVKM. This CDR3 reads CASSLEGGYTF. The CDR3 DNA reads as TGTGCCAGCAGTTTGGAGGGAGGCTACACCTTC.

The chain has TRBV24-1 and TRBJ2-7; 8 bases map to TRBD1. The V and J ends lost 3 bases and 6 bases, in that order; junction bases with no gene match: 3. CDR1 is KGHDR, CDR2 SFDVKD, per germline. The CDR3 covers 13 residues. The CDR3 DNA is TGTGCCACCAGTGATGGGACAGGCCCCGAGCAGTACTTC. Its translation: CATSDGTGPEQYF.

The J gene is TRBJ1-2, the V gene TRBV4-3, with a tentative D call TRBD1 (5 bases). Germline V gene data show CDR1 as LGHNA and CDR2 as YSLEER. The CDR3 totals 17 residues. V was clipped by 0 bases and J by 3 bases, with 17 bases between them. CDR3 nucleotides: TGCGCCAGCAGCCAAGATCGCGGGGGTGTTTCGGACTATGGCTACACCTTC. Residues: CASSQDRGGVSDYGYTF.

The chain employs TRBV4-1 and TRBJ2-2; the D is unclear. V was shortened by 0 bases and J by 6 bases, with 8 bases between the two germline ends. This CDR3 has 14 residues. CDR1 and CDR2 (germline): MGHRA, YSYEKL. CDR3 protein: CASSQDPRSGELFF. The CDR3 DNA follows: TGCGCCAGCAGCCAAGATCCCAGGTCCGGGGAGCTGTTTTTT.

The chain has TRBV7-9 and TRBJ1-1; no clear D. Germline V lookup: CDR1 SEHNR, CDR2 FQNEAQ (reference sequence). V lost 1 base and J 1 base, leaving 7 bases between the germline ends. The CDR3 runs to 14 residues. CDR3 protein: CASSLEFGNTEAFF. Here the CDR3 DNA reads TGTGCCAGCAGCTTAGAATTCGGGAACACTGAAGCTTTCTTT.